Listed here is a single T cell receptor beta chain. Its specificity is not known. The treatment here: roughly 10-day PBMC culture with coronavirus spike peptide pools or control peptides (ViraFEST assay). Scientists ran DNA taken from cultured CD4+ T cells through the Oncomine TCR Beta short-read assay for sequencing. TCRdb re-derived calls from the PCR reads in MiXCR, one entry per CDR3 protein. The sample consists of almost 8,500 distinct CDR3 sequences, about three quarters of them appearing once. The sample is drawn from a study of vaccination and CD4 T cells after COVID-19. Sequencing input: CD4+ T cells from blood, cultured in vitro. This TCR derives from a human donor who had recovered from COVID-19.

CDR3 region: CASTEIYGYTF. CDR3 bases: TGTGCCAGCACAGAGATCTATGGCTACACCTTC. The chain recombines TRBV2 with TRBJ1-2; no definite D call. The V end was cut by 7 bases, the J end by 4 bases, with 7 bases between. Germline V gene data show CDR1 as SNHLY and CDR2 as FYNNEI. CDR3 length: 11 amino acids.